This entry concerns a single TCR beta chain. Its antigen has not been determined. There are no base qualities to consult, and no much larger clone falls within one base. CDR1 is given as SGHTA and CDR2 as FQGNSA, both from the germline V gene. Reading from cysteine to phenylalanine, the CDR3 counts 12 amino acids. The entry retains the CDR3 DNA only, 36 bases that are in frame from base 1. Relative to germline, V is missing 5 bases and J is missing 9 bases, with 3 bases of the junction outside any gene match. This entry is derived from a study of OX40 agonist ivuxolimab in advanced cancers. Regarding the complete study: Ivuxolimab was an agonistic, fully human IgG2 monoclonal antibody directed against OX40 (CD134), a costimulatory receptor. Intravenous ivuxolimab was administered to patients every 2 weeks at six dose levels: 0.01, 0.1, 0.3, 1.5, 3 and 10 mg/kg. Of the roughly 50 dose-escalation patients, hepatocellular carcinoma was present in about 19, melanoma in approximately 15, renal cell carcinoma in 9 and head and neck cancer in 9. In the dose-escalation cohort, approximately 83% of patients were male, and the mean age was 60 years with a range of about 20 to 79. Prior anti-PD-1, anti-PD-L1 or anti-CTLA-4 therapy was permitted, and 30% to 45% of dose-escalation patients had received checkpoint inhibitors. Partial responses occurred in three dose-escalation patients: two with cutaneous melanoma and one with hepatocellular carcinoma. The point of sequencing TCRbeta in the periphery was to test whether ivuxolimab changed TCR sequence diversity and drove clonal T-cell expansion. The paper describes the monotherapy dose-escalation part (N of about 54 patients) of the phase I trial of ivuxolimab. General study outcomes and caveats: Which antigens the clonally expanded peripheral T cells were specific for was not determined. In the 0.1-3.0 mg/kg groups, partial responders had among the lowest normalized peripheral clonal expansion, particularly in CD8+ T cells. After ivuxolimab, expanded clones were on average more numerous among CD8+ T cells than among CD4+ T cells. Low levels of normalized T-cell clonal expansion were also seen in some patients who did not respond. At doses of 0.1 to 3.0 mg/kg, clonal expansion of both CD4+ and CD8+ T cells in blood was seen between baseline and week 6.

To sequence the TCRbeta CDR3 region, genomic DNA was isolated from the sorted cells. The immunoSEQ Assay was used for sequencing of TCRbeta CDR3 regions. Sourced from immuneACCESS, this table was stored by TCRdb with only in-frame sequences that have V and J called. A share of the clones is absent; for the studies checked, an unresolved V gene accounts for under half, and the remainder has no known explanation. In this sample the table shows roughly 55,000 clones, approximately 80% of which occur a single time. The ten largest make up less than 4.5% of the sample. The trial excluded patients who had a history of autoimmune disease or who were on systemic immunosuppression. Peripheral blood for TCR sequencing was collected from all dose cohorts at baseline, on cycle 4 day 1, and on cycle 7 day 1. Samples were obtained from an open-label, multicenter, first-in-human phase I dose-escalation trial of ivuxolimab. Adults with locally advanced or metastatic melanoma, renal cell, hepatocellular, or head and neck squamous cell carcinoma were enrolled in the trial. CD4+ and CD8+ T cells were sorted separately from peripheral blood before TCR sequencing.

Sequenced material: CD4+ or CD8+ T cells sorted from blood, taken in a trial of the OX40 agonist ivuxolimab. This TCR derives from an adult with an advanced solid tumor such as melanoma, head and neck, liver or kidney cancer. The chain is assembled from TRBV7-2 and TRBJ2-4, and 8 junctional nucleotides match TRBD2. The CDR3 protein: CASSHRGGIQYF. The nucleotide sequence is TGTGCCAGCAGCCACCGGGGGGGCATTCAGTACTTC.